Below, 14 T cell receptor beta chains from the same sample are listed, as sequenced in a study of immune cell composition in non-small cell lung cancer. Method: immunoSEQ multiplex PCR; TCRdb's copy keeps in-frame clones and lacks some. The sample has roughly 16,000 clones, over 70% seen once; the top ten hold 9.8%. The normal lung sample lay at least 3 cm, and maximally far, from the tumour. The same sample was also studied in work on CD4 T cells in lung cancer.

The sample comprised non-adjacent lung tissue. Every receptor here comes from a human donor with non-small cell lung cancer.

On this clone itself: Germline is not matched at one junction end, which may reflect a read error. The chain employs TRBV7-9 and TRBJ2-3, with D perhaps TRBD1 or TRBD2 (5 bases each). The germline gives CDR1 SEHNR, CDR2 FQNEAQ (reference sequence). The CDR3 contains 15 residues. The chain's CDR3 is CASSQGMGVTDTQYF. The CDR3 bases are TGCGCCAGCAGCCAAGGCATGGGGGTAACAGATACGCAGTATTTT.

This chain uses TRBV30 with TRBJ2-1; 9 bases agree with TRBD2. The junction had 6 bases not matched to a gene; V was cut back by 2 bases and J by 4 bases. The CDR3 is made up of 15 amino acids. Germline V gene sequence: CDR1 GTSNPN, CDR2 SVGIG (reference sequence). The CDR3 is CAWSLGLAGYNEQFF. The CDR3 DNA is TGTGCCTGGAGTTTAGGCCTAGCGGGGTACAATGAGCAGTTCTTC.

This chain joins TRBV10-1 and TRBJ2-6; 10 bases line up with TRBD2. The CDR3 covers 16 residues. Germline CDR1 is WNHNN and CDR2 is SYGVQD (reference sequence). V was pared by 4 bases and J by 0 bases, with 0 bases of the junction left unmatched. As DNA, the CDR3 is TGCGCCAGCAGTGGGACTAGCGGCTCTGGGGCCAACGTCCTGACTTTC. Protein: CASSGTSGSGANVLTF.

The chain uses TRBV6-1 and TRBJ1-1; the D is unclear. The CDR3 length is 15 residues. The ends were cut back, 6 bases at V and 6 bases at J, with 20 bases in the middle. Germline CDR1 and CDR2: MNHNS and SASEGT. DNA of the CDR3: TGTGCCAGCAGGGTCCGGCCCCAGAGCCCAGCTGAAGCTTTCTTT. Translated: CASRVRPQSPAEAFF.

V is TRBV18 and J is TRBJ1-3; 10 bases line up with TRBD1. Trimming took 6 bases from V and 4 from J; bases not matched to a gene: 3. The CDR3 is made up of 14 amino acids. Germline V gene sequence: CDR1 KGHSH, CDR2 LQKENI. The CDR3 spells CASSTGGLGNTIYF. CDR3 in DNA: TGTGCCAGCTCGACAGGGGGCCTCGGAAACACCATATATTTT.

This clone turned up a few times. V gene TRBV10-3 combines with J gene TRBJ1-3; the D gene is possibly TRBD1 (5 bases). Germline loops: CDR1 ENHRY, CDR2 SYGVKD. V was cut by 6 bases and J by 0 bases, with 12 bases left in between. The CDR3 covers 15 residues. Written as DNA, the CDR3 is TGTGCCATCAGGGGGGACGGCGGCTCTGGAAACACCATATATTTT. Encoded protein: CAIRGDGGSGNTIYF.

CDR3 amino acids: CASSEAKGREAFF. The CDR3 bases are TGTGCCAGCAGTGAAGCCAAGGGCAGGGAAGCTTTCTTT. The chain uses TRBV6-1 and TRBJ1-1; D gene unclear. The V and J ends lost 0 bases and 8 bases respectively, with 10 bases between them. Germline V gene data show CDR1 as MNHNS and CDR2 as SASEGT. CDR3 length equals 13 residues.

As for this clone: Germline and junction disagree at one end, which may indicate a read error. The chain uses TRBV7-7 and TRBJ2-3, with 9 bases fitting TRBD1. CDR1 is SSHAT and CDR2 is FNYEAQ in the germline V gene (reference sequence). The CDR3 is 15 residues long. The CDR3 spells CASSPDRGSTDTQYF. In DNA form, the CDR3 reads TGTGCTAGCAGCCCGGACAGGGGAAGCACAGATACGCAGTATTTT.

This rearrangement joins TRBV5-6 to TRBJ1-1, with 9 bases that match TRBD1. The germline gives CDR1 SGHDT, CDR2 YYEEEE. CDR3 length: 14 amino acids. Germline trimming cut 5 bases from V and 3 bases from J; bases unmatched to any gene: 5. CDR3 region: CASSPRTGDTEAFF. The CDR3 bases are TGTGCCAGCAGTCCAAGGACAGGGGACACTGAAGCTTTCTTT. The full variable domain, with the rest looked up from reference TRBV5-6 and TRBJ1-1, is DAGVTQSPTHLIKTRGQQVTLRCSPKSGHDTVSWYQQALGQGPQFIFQYYEEEERQRGNFPDRFSGHQFPNYSSELNVNALLLGDSALYLCASSPRTGDTEAFFGQGTRLTVV.

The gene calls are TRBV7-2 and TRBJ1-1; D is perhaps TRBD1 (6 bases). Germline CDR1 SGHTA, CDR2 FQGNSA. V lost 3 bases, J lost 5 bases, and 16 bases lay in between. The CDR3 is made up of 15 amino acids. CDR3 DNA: TGTGCCAGCAGCTTGGTTACAGGGATGGGGACTGAAGCTTTCTTT. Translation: CASSLVTGMGTEAFF.

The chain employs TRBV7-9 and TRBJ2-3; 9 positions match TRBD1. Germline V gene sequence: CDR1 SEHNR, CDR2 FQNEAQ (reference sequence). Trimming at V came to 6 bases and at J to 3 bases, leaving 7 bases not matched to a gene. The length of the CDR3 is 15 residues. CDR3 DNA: TGTGCCAGCAGTCCGGGACAGGGATTTACAGATACGCAGTATTTT. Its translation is CASSPGQGFTDTQYF. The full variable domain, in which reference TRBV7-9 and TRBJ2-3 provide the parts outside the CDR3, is DTGVSQNPRHKITKRGQNVTFRCDPISEHNRLYWYRQTLGQGPEFLTYFQNEAQLEKSRLLSDRFSAERPKGSFSTLEIQRTEQGDSAMYLCASSPGQGFTDTQYFGPGTRLTVL.

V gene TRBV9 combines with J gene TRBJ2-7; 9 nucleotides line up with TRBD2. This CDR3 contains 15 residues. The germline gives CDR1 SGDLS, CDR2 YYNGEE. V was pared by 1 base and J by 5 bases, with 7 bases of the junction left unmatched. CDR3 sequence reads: CASSVYTSGFNEQYF. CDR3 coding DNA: TGTGCCAGCAGCGTATATACTAGCGGGTTCAACGAGCAGTACTTC.

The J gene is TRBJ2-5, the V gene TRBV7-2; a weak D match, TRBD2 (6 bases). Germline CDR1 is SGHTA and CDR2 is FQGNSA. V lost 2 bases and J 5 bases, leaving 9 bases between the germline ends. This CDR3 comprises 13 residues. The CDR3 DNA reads TGTGCCAGCAGCTTATTGGGGAGGGAGACCCAGTACTTC. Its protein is CASSLLGRETQYF.

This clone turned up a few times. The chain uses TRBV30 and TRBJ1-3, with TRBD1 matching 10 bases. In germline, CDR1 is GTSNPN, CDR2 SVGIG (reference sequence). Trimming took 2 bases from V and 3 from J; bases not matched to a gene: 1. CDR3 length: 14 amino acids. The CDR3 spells CAWSRTGGGNTIYF. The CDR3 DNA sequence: TGTGCCTGGAGTCGGACAGGGGGTGGAAACACCATATATTTT.